These T cell receptor beta chains were read from a single sample in a study of blood T cell repertoires in COVID-19. Measured with immunoSEQ multiplex PCR; TCRdb has only the in-frame clones, and not every one. The sample comprises about 210,000 clones, around 81% of which are singletons, and just under 9% rests with the top ten. The source material was PBMCs or T cells enriched from blood (not recorded which). The receptors were gathered from a woman in her 50s with acute COVID-19. Both conserved end residues are part of each CDR3. Fields, in order: J gene, V gene, D gene, clone size, CDR3 DNA, CDR3 protein. D genes are given only for firm matches. Expanded clones get a size class; other rows say once, few or many, or leave the size out.

j_call: TRBJ2-1; v_call: TRBV27; d_call: TRBD1; clone_size: NA; cdr3_nt: TGTGCCAGCAGTCCAGTCAGGGGGCCCTCCTCCTACAATGAGCAGTTCTTC; cdr3_aa: CASSPVRGPSSYNEQFF
j_call: TRBJ2-7; v_call: TRBV7-2; d_call: NA; clone_size: NA; cdr3_nt: TGTGCCAGCAGCTTAGGCAGGCGTGGGGAGCAGTACTTC; cdr3_aa: CASSLGRRGEQYF
j_call: TRBJ1-4; v_call: TRBV7-9; d_call: NA; clone_size: NA; cdr3_nt: TGTGCCAGCAGCTTAGGCAGTGCAACTAATGAAAAACTGTTTTTT; cdr3_aa: CASSLGSATNEKLFF
j_call: TRBJ2-7; v_call: TRBV28; d_call: NA; clone_size: NA; cdr3_nt: TGTGCCAGCAGCCCAAACCCAGCGGCATCCTACGAGCAGTACTTC; cdr3_aa: CASSPNPAASYEQYF
j_call: TRBJ2-7; v_call: TRBV3-1/TRBV3-2; d_call: NA; clone_size: NA; cdr3_nt: TGTGCCAGCAGCCAGACTTATTCCTACGAGCAGTACTTC; cdr3_aa: CASSQTYSYEQYF
j_call: TRBJ1-6; v_call: TRBV20-1; d_call: TRBD1; clone_size: once; cdr3_nt: TGCAGTGCTAGTGGGCAGGGGGCTAGTTCCTATAATTCACCCCTCCACTTT; cdr3_aa: CSASGQGASSYNSPLHF
j_call: TRBJ1-1; v_call: TRBV9; d_call: NA; clone_size: NA; cdr3_nt: TGTGCCAGCAGCGTAGGACCAGGAGGGAACACTGAAGCTTTCTTT; cdr3_aa: CASSVGPGGNTEAFF
j_call: TRBJ2-5; v_call: TRBV18; d_call: TRBD2; clone_size: NA; cdr3_nt: TGTGCCAGCTCACAACCGGGACTAGCGGCCGAAGAGACCCAGTACTTC; cdr3_aa: CASSQPGLAAEETQYF
j_call: TRBJ2-7; v_call: TRBV6-2/TRBV6-3; d_call: NA; clone_size: NA; cdr3_nt: TGTGCCAGCAGCCTACCAGGGTTAAGGAGCTCCTACGAGCAGTACTTC; cdr3_aa: CASSLPGLRSSYEQYF
j_call: TRBJ1-2; v_call: TRBV28; d_call: NA; clone_size: NA; cdr3_nt: TGTGCCAGCAGTTCAGACCGAACAGGGACCGGGCCCGGCGCCTACACCTTC; cdr3_aa: CASSSDRTGTGPGAYTF
j_call: TRBJ2-1; v_call: TRBV11-1; d_call: TRBD2; clone_size: NA; cdr3_nt: TGTGCCAGCAGTAGACTAGCGGACGTCTCCTACAATGAGCAGTTCTTC; cdr3_aa: CASSRLADVSYNEQFF
j_call: TRBJ1-1; v_call: TRBV27; d_call: NA; clone_size: NA; cdr3_nt: TGTGCCAGCAGTTTATCTGTCCAGGGCAGGACTGAAGCTTTCTTT; cdr3_aa: CASSLSVQGRTEAFF
j_call: TRBJ1-1; v_call: TRBV7-9; d_call: NA; clone_size: NA; cdr3_nt: TGTGCCAGCAGCTTAGCGGGCGCCCTAAACACTGAAGCTTTCTTT; cdr3_aa: CASSLAGALNTEAFF
j_call: TRBJ1-3; v_call: TRBV7-2; d_call: TRBD1; clone_size: NA; cdr3_nt: TGTGCCAGCAGCGCAGGGGGGACAGGGGGAGGAAACACCATATATTTT; cdr3_aa: CASSAGGTGGGNTIYF
j_call: TRBJ1-2; v_call: TRBV18; d_call: TRBD1; clone_size: NA; cdr3_nt: TGTGCCAGCTCACCGGGACAGGGGGCGCATCGACTTGGCTACACCTTC; cdr3_aa: CASSPGQGAHRLGYTF
j_call: TRBJ2-5; v_call: TRBV7-8; d_call: TRBD1; clone_size: NA; cdr3_nt: TGTGCCAGCAGCTTAGTGGGACAGGGGGCGTGGGAGACCCAGTACTTC; cdr3_aa: CASSLVGQGAWETQYF
j_call: TRBJ2-7; v_call: TRBV28; d_call: TRBD1; clone_size: NA; cdr3_nt: TGTGCCAGCAGTCCCAACCCCCCCGGGACAGCCACCTACGAGCAGTACTTC; cdr3_aa: CASSPNPPGTATYEQYF
j_call: TRBJ2-7; v_call: TRBV2; d_call: NA; clone_size: NA; cdr3_nt: TGTGCCAGCAGTGAACAGGGGACCTTATACGAGCAGTACTTC; cdr3_aa: CASSEQGTLYEQYF
j_call: TRBJ1-5; v_call: TRBV3-1/TRBV3-2; d_call: TRBD1; clone_size: many; cdr3_nt: TGTGCCAGCTCCGGGACAGGTAATCAGCCCCAGCATTTT; cdr3_aa: CASSGTGNQPQHF
j_call: TRBJ2-7; v_call: TRBV7-8; d_call: TRBD1; clone_size: NA; cdr3_nt: TGTGCCAGCAGCTTGGGGGGGACAGGGATTACCTACGAGCAGTACTTC; cdr3_aa: CASSLGGTGITYEQYF
j_call: TRBJ2-1; v_call: TRBV18; d_call: NA; clone_size: few; cdr3_nt: TGTGCCAGCTCACCGCGCAGGGCCAATGAGCAGTTCTTC; cdr3_aa: CASSPRRANEQFF
j_call: TRBJ1-5; v_call: TRBV19; d_call: NA; clone_size: NA; cdr3_nt: TGTGCCAGTAGTATAGCCCAGGTGGGCAATCAGCCCCAGCATTTT; cdr3_aa: CASSIAQVGNQPQHF
j_call: TRBJ1-1; v_call: TRBV6-1; d_call: NA; clone_size: NA; cdr3_nt: TGTGCCAGCAGTGAAAAGGGGGTTGGAACTGAAGCTTTCTTT; cdr3_aa: CASSEKGVGTEAFF
j_call: TRBJ1-1; v_call: TRBV29-1; d_call: TRBD1; clone_size: NA; cdr3_nt: TGCAGCGTATGGGTGGGGACAGGGAGCACTGAAGCTTTCTTT; cdr3_aa: CSVWVGTGSTEAFF
j_call: TRBJ2-1; v_call: TRBV7-6; d_call: TRBD2; clone_size: NA; cdr3_nt: TGTGCCAGCAGCTTAGCGTCGGCTAGCGGGAGCTCTTACAATGAGCAGTTCTTC; cdr3_aa: CASSLASASGSSYNEQFF
j_call: TRBJ2-7; v_call: TRBV6-1; d_call: TRBD2; clone_size: NA; cdr3_nt: TGTGCCAGCAGTGATGTCATGACTAGCGGAAACGAGCAGTACTTC; cdr3_aa: CASSDVMTSGNEQYF
j_call: TRBJ2-6; v_call: TRBV19; d_call: TRBD2; clone_size: NA; cdr3_nt: TGTGCCAGTAGTGCTCGGACTAGCGGGAGTGGGGCCAACGTCCTGACTTTC; cdr3_aa: CASSARTSGSGANVLTF
j_call: TRBJ1-2; v_call: TRBV18; d_call: TRBD1; clone_size: few; cdr3_nt: TGTGCCAGCTCACCCGACAGGGGCAATGGCTACACCTTC; cdr3_aa: CASSPDRGNGYTF
j_call: TRBJ2-7; v_call: TRBV6-1; d_call: TRBD2; clone_size: once; cdr3_nt: TGTGCCAGCAGTGAACAAGATAGCGGGGGCTACGAGCAGTACTTC; cdr3_aa: CASSEQDSGGYEQYF
j_call: TRBJ1-2; v_call: TRBV11-2; d_call: NA; clone_size: once; cdr3_nt: TGTGCCAGCAGTTCGTCCGCCGCGTTGAGCTTTGGCTACACCTTC; cdr3_aa: CASSSSAALSFGYTF